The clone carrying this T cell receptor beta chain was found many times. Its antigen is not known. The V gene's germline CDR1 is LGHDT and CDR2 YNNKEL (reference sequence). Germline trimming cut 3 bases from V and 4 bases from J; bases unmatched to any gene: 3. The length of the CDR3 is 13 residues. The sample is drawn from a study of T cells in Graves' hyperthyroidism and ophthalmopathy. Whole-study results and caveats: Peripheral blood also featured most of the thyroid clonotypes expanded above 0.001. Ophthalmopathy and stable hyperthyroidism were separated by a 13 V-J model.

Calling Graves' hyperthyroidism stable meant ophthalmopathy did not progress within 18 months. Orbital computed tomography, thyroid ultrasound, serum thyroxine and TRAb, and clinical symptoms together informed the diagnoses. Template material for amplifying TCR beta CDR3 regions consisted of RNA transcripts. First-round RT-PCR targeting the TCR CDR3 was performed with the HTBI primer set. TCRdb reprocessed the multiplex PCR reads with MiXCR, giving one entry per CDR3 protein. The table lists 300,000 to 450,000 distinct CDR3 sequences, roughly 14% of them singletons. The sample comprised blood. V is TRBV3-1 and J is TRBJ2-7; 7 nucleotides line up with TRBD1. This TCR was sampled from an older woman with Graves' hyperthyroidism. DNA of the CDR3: TGTGCCAGCAGCCATACGGACAGGTACGAGCAGTACTTC. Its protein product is CASSHTDRYEQYF.